Listed below are T cell receptor beta chains from one sample, sequenced in a study of cytomegalovirus exposure and HLA in healthy donors. Clones were read by immunoSEQ multiplex PCR, and TCRdb kept only the in-frame ones, dropping some. The sample contains 210,000 or so clones, roughly 78% of which appear only once. Material: PBMCs. Receptors were obtained from a boy younger than 18 in good health and CMV-seronegative. CDR3s include the opening cysteine and the closing phenylalanine or tryptophan. The D gene is left open where the match is weak. Some rows mark clone size as missing; the rest say once, few, many or name a class of expanded clone.

NA	NA	TRBV9	TRBJ2-6	TGTGCCAGCAAACCGCGGCCTGGGGCCAACGTCCTGACTTTC	CASKPRPGANVLTF
NA	NA	TRBV7-9	TRBJ2-7	TGTGCCAGCACCTTGCGGGGCGGGGTAGACGAGCAGTACTTC	CASTLRGGVDEQYF
TRBD1	NA	TRBV10-3	TRBJ1-2	TGTGCCATCGCCGGACAGGGGGCCAACTATGGCTACACCTTC	CAIAGQGANYGYTF
TRBD1	once	TRBV7-2	TRBJ2-7	TGTGCCAGCAGCTTAGCTGGACAGGGGGCCTACGAGCAGTACTTC	CASSLAGQGAYEQYF
NA	NA	TRBV6-1	TRBJ2-1	TGTGCCAGCGGTCAGGTCTCCCACAATGAGCAGTTCTTC	CASGQVSHNEQFF
NA	NA	TRBV7-6	TRBJ2-1	TGTGCCAGCAGCTTAGCGTCCGACTTCAACAATGAGCAGTTCTTC	CASSLASDFNNEQFF
TRBD2	NA	TRBV27	TRBJ2-7	TGTGCCAGCAGTCCAGACTGGCGGGAGCAGCCCCGCACCCCCTACTACGAGCAGTACTTC	CASSPDWREQPRTPYYEQYF
NA	NA	TRBV27	TRBJ2-7	TGTGCCAGCAGTTTTGGCGGCTCCTACGAGCAGTACTTC	CASSFGGSYEQYF
NA	once	TRBV4-1	TRBJ1-1	TGCGCCAGCAGCACATGGGGCAGAACAGCTTTCTTT	CASSTWGRTAFF
NA	once	TRBV30	TRBJ1-5	TGTGCCTGGAGTCCACAGGGTACCCAGCCCCAGCATTTT	CAWSPQGTQPQHF
NA	NA	TRBV7-9	TRBJ1-1	TGTGCCACTATCTCTCCGGGACACAACACTGAAGCTTTCTTT	CATISPGHNTEAFF
NA	NA	TRBV20-1	TRBJ2-7	TGCAGTGCCAGCCCCAGGGTCGAGCAGTACTTC	CSASPRVEQYF
NA	NA	TRBV19	TRBJ1-1	TGTGCCAGTAGTATAGAGACAGACAGCACTGAAGCTTTCTTT	CASSIETDSTEAFF
TRBD1	NA	TRBV27	TRBJ2-5	TGTGCCAGCAGTTTACAGGGGGCCCAAGAGACCCAGTACTTC	CASSLQGAQETQYF
TRBD1	NA	TRBV18	TRBJ2-7	TGTGCCAGCTCACCCTTAGGACAGGAGAACTACGAGCAGTACTTC	CASSPLGQENYEQYF
TRBD1	NA	TRBV5-1	TRBJ2-7	TGCGCCAGCAGCTTTGACAGGGGCGAGCAGTACTTC	CASSFDRGEQYF
TRBD1	few	TRBV6-1	TRBJ1-6	TGTGCCAGCATTATGAACAGGGGGCTTAATTCACCCCTCCACTTT	CASIMNRGLNSPLHF
TRBD1	NA	TRBV19	TRBJ1-4	TGTGCCAGTAGTGCACGAGGACAGGGCGGAGAAAAACTGTTTTTT	CASSARGQGGEKLFF
TRBD1	NA	TRBV30	TRBJ2-6	TGTGCCTGGAGTTCCTGGACAGGGGGCGCCTCTGGGGCCAACGTCCTGACTTTC	CAWSSWTGGASGANVLTF
NA	NA	TRBV19	TRBJ2-2	TGTGCCAGTAGTTTCCTTGGGGAGACCGGGGAGCTGTTTTTT	CASSFLGETGELFF
NA	NA	TRBV19	TRBJ1-4	TGTGCCAGTAGTATACGCCCACAGGGAACTAATGAAAAACTGTTTTTT	CASSIRPQGTNEKLFF
NA	NA	TRBV15	TRBJ1-2	TGTGCCACCAGCGCGAGATCAGGGGTGAGCGCGTATGGCTACACCTTC	CATSARSGVSAYGYTF
TRBD2	NA	TRBV4-2	TRBJ2-1	TGTGCCAGCAGCCAAGATTCAGCGGGGGGCCACAATGAGCAGTTCTTC	CASSQDSAGGHNEQFF
TRBD1	NA	TRBV6-5	TRBJ1-1	TGTGCCAGCAGTTACCGGGACAGTCTGCAAGAAGCTTTCTTT	CASSYRDSLQEAFF
TRBD2	NA	TRBV2	TRBJ2-3	TGTGCCAGCAGTTTCGTTGGGACTAGCATGGGAGATACGCAGTATTTT	CASSFVGTSMGDTQYF
NA	NA	TRBV6-1	TRBJ1-1	TGTGCCAGCATGGTACAGGCGAACACTGAAGCTTTCTTT	CASMVQANTEAFF
NA	NA	TRBV30	TRBJ2-3	TGTGCCTGGAGCGGGAAAACAGATACGCAGTATTTT	CAWSGKTDTQYF
NA	NA	TRBV5-8	TRBJ1-1	TGTGCCAGCAGCTTGGTTGACAGGCTGGGGACTGAAGCTTTCTTT	CASSLVDRLGTEAFF
NA	NA	TRBV4-1	TRBJ2-3	TGCGCCAGCAGCCAAGTTTCGCGAGATACGCAGTATTTT	CASSQVSRDTQYF
NA	NA	TRBV30	TRBJ1-4	TGTGCCTGGAGTGTCCCGGGGAGCCCGAGGAAAAAACTGTTTTTT	CAWSVPGSPRKKLFF
TRBD1	NA	TRBV5-8	TRBJ2-7	TGTGCCAGCAGTTTGTGGGACAGGGGAGGCGAGCAGTACTTC	CASSLWDRGGEQYF
TRBD2	NA	TRBV6-6	TRBJ2-7	TGTGCCAGCAGACCGCTAGCGGGGGGGTACGAGCAGTACTTC	CASRPLAGGYEQYF
NA	NA	TRBV11-2	TRBJ1-1	TGTGCCAGCAGCTTAGACGCCCAAATCGGGGCTTTCTTT	CASSLDAQIGAFF
NA	NA	TRBV5-4	TRBJ2-1	TGTGCCAGCAGCTTGGGATTCGGCCAGGGCTCCGAGCAGTTCTTC	CASSLGFGQGSEQFF
NA	NA	TRBV2	TRBJ1-1	TGTGCCAGCACCGCGGGGGAGCAGTATGAAGCTTTCTTT	CASTAGEQYEAFF
NA	NA	TRBV15	TRBJ2-1	TGTGCCACCATGGGGCGGGGTGTCTCCTACAATGAGCAGTTCTTC	CATMGRGVSYNEQFF
NA	NA	TRBV5-6	TRBJ2-7	TGTGCCAGCAGCTTGGTTACAATCCCCTACGAGCAGTACTTC	CASSLVTIPYEQYF
NA	NA	TRBV5-1	TRBJ2-5	TGCGCCAGCAGCTTTTTTAGCGTACAAGAGACCCAGTACTTC	CASSFFSVQETQYF
NA	NA	TRBV19	TRBJ1-1	TGTGCCAGTACCCTCGGCAGGGACACTGAAGCTTTCTTT	CASTLGRDTEAFF
TRBD1	NA	TRBV7-3	TRBJ1-2	TGTGCCAGCAGCTTATTGGGACAGGGTCTTGGCTATGGCTACACCTTC	CASSLLGQGLGYGYTF
NA	NA	TRBV21-1	TRBJ1-4	TGTGCCAGCAGCTCGGGGGCAGGGGGCCGGAGTCTGTTTTTT	CASSSGAGGRSLFF
TRBD2	few	TRBV10-3	TRBJ2-7	TGTGCCACTGGAACTAGCGGGAGGGGAGCGGGAAGCGAGCAGTACTTC	CATGTSGRGAGSEQYF
NA	once	TRBV2	TRBJ1-4	TGTGCCAGCGCGGCGGGGCCAACTAATGAAAAACTGTTTTTT	CASAAGPTNEKLFF
NA	NA	TRBV5-1	TRBJ1-1	TGCGCCAGCAGCTCCTTCACAGGGAACACTGAAGCTTTCTTT	CASSSFTGNTEAFF
NA	NA	TRBV12-5	TRBJ1-5	TGTGCTAGTGGTTTGGTATTGGGCCCGGGGGACAATCAGCCCCAGCATTTT	CASGLVLGPGDNQPQHF
NA	NA	TRBV6-6	TRBJ1-5	TGTGCCAGCAGGGATTCTGGAGGGAGCAATCAGCCCCAGCATTTT	CASRDSGGSNQPQHF
TRBD1	NA	TRBV27	TRBJ2-1	TGTGCCAGCAGTTTAACAGGGGGCAACTACAATGAGCAGTTCTTC	CASSLTGGNYNEQFF
NA	NA	TRBV2	TRBJ2-7	TGTGCCAGCAGTGAACCCTCCGAGCAGTACTTC	CASSEPSEQYF